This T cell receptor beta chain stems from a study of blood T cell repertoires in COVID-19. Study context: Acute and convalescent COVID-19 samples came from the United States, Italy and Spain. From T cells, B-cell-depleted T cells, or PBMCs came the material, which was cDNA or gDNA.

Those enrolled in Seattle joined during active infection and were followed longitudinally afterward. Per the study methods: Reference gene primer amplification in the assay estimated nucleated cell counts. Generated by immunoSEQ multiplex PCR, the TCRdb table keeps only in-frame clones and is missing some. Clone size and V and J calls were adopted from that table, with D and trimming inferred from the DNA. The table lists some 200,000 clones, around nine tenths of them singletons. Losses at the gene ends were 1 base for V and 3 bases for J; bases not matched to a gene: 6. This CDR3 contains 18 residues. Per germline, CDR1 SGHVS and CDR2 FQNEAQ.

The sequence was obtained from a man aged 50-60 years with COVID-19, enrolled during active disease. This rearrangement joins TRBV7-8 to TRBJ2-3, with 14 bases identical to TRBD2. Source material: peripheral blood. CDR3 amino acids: CASSLVWGLAGVTDTQYF. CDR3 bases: TGTGCCAGCAGCTTAGTTTGGGGACTAGCGGGGGTGACAGATACGCAGTATTTT.